The text below deals with one TCR beta chain. These data belong to a study of somatic mutations in cytotoxic T cells in rheumatoid arthritis. Clones were read by immunoSEQ multiplex PCR, and TCRdb kept only the in-frame ones, dropping some. The sample lists about 21,000 clones, about 80% occurring once. This sequence originates from a man between 18 and 29 years old with rheumatoid arthritis. The sample comprised CD8+ T cells sorted from blood.

The CDR3 region is CASSPGSNEQYF. The CDR3 DNA is TGTGCCAGCAGTCCAGGGTCTAACGAGCAGTACTTC. The chain is built from TRBV6-5 and TRBJ2-7; D is perhaps TRBD1 (5 bases). Germline CDR1 reads MNHEY; CDR2 reads SVGAGI. The CDR3 extends over 12 amino acids. Trimming left V 5 bases short and J 5 bases short, with 10 bases between.